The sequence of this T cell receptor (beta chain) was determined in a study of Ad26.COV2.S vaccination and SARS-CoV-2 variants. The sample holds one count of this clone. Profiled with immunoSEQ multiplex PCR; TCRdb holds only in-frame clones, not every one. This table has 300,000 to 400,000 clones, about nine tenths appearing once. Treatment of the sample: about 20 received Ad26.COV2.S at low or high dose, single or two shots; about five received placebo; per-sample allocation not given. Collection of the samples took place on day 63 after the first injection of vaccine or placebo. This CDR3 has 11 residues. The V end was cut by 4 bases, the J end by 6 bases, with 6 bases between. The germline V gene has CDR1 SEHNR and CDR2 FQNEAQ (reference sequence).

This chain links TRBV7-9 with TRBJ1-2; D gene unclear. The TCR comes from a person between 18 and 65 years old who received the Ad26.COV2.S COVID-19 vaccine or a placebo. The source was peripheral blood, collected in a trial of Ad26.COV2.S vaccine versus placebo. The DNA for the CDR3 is TGTGCCAGCAGCTCGGGAAATGGCTACACCTTC. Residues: CASSSGNGYTF. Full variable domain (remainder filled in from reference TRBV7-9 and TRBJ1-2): DTGVSQNPRHKITKRGQNVTFRCDPISEHNRLYWYRQTLGQGPEFLTYFQNEAQLEKSRLLSDRFSAERPKGSFSTLEIQRTEQGDSAMYLCASSSGNGYTFGSGTRLTVV.